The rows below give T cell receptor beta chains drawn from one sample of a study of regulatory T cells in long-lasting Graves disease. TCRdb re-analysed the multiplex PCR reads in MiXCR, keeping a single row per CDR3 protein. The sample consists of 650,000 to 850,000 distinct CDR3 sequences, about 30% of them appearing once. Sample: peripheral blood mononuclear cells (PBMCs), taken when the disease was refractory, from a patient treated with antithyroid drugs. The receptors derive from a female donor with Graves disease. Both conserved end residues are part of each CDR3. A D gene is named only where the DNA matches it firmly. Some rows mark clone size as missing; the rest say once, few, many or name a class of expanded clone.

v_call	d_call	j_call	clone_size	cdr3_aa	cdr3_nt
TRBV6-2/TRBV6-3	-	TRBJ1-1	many	CASRGDTEAFF	TGTGCCAGCAGGGGGGACACTGAAGCTTTCTTT
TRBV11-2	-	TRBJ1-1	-	CATYFSQGLDTEAFF	TGTGCCACCTACTTCTCTCAGGGTTTGGACACTGAAGCTTTCTTT
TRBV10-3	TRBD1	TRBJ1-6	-	CAISGGQVNSPLHF	TGTGCCATCAGTGGAGGACAGGTTAATTCACCCCTCCACTTT
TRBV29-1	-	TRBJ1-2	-	CSVEDSEEGNYGYTF	TGCAGCGTTGAAGATAGTGAGGAGGGAAACTATGGCTACACCTTC
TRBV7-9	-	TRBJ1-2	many	CASSPGSLGYTF	TGTGCCAGCAGCCCGGGGAGTCTTGGCTACACCTTC
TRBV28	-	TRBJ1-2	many	CASSQASRAAYGYTF	TGTGCCAGCAGCCAGGCGTCCCGGGCGGCCTATGGCTACACCTTC
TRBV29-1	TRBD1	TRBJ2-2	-	CSVLQGLGELFF	TGCAGCGTGCTACAGGGGCTCGGGGAGCTGTTTTTT
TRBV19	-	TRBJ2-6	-	CASRLGSGANVLTF	TGTGCCAGTAGACTGGGATCTGGGGCCAACGTCCTGACTTTC
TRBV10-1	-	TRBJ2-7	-	CASSDDRLEQYF	TGCGCCAGCAGTGACGACAGGCTCGAGCAGTACTTC
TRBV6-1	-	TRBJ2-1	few	CASSESGRDYNEQFF	TGTGCCAGCAGTGAAAGCGGCAGGGACTACAATGAGCAGTTCTTC
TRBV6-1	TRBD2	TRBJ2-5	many	CASRDGTSRETQYF	TGTGCCAGCAGAGACGGGACTAGCCGAGAGACCCAGTACTTC
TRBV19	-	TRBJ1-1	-	CATISLYTEAFF	TGTGCCACCATAAGTTTATACACTGAAGCTTTCTTT
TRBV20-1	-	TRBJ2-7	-	CSARPGNYEQYF	TGCAGTGCTAGACCAGGGAACTACGAGCAGTACTTC
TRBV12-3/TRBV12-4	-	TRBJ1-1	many	CASSLSGGSTEAFF	TGTGCCAGCAGTTTATCGGGAGGTAGCACTGAAGCTTTCTTT
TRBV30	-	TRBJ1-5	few	CAWSVRQLNQPQHF	TGTGCCTGGAGTGTTAGGCAGCTTAATCAGCCCCAGCATTTT
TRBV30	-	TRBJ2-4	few	CAWSVLAKNIQYF	TGTGCCTGGAGTGTTTTAGCCAAAAACATTCAGTACTTC
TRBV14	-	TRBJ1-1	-	CASSQDRWVTEAFF	TGTGCCAGCAGCCAAGATAGATGGGTCACTGAAGCTTTCTTT
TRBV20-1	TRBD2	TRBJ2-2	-	CSVTGLAGGGGELFF	TGCAGTGTTACCGGACTAGCGGGAGGGGGCGGGGAGCTGTTTTTT
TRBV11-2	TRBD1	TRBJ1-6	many	CASTQAGQGNSPLHF	TGTGCCAGCACTCAAGCGGGACAGGGTAATTCACCCCTCCACTTT
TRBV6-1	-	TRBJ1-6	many	CASSDERLTPLHF	TGTGCCAGCAGTGACGAAAGGCTTACACCCCTCCACTTT
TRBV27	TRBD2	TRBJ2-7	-	CASSLSAREFYEQYF	TGTGCCAGCAGTTTATCAGCGCGGGAGTTCTACGAGCAGTACTTC
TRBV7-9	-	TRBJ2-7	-	CASSPEILLGSYEQYF	TGTGCCAGCAGCCCCGAGATTTTGCTGGGCTCCTACGAGCAGTACTTC
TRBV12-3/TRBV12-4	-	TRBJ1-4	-	CASKRGFATNEKLFF	TGTGCCAGCAAGAGGGGGTTCGCAACTAATGAAAAACTGTTTTTT
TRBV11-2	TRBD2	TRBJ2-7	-	CASSQYRTSGMVIEQYF	TGTGCCAGCAGCCAGTACCGGACTAGCGGGATGGTTATCGAGCAGTACTTC
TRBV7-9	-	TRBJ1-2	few	CASSSDIPLHGYTF	TGTGCCAGCAGCTCAGACATCCCTCTTCATGGCTACACCTTC
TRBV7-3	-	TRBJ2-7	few	CASSSSGSGEQYF	TGTGCCAGCAGCTCCTCCGGGAGTGGGGAGCAGTACTTC
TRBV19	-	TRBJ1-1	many	CASSIKHGTEAFF	TGTGCCAGTAGTATAAAGCACGGGACTGAAGCTTTCTTT
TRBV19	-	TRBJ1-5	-	CASSIVGSSNQPQHF	TGTGCCAGTAGTATAGTCGGGAGTAGCAATCAGCCCCAGCATTTT
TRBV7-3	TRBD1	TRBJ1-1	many	CASSSRELSGRGRLDTEAFF	TGTGCCAGCAGCTCCCGCGAGTTATCGGGCAGGGGGCGCCTAGACACTGAAGCTTTCTTT
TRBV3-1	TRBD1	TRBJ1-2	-	CASSQDVAQGAYGYTF	TGTGCCAGCAGCCAAGATGTGGCGCAGGGGGCCTATGGCTACACCTTC
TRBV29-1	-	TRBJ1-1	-	CSVVPGANTEAFF	TGCAGCGTTGTCCCCGGGGCGAACACTGAAGCTTTCTTT
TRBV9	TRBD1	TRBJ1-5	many	CASSEGQGRGQPQHF	TGTGCCAGCAGCGAGGGACAGGGGCGAGGGCAGCCCCAGCATTTT
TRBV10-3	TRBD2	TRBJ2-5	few	CAISEVSGRETQYF	TGTGCCATCAGTGAAGTGAGCGGGAGGGAGACCCAGTACTTC
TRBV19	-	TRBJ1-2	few	CASSIGGARGPSYGYTF	TGTGCCAGTAGTATTGGGGGGGCCCGCGGCCCCTCCTATGGCTACACCTTC
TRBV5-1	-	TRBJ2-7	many	CASSFYRDRPDEQYF	TGCGCCAGCAGTTTCTACCGGGATAGGCCGGACGAGCAGTACTTC
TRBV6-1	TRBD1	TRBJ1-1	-	CASKKGAEGTEAFF	TGTGCCAGCAAAAAGGGGGCCGAGGGCACTGAAGCTTTCTTT
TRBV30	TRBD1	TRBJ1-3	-	CAWILQTGAGNTIYF	TGTGCCTGGATTCTTCAGACAGGGGCTGGAAACACCATATATTTT
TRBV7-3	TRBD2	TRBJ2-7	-	CASSKGLAGRDEQYF	TGTGCCAGCAGCAAAGGACTAGCGGGACGTGACGAGCAGTACTTC
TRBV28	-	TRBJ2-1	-	CASSSTGTNNEQFF	TGTGCCAGCAGTTCCACCGGGACCAACAATGAGCAGTTCTTC
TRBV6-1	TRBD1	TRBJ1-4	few	CASSRTGGATNEKLFF	TGTGCCAGCAGTAGGACAGGGGGAGCAACTAATGAAAAACTGTTTTTT
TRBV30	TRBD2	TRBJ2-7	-	CAWSLTSGDYEQYF	TGTGCCTGGAGTCTGACTAGCGGTGATTACGAGCAGTACTTC
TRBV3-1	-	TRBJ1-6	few	CASSQGQALNSPLHF	TGTGCCAGCAGCCAAGGGCAGGCCCTGAATTCACCCCTCCACTTT
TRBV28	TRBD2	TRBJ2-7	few	CASTMTGPGLAVYEQYF	TGTGCCAGCACCATGACAGGGCCGGGACTAGCGGTCTACGAGCAGTACTTC
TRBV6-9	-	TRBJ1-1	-	CASSCLGLNTEAFF	TGTGCCAGCAGTTGCCTCGGACTGAACACTGAAGCTTTCTTT
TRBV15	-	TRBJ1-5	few	CATSYGLSAQPQHF	TGTGCCACCAGCTACGGACTGTCAGCCCAGCCCCAGCATTTT
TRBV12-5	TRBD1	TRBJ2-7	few	CASGTGTGGIEQYF	TGTGCTAGTGGTACCGGGACAGGGGGGATAGAGCAGTACTTC
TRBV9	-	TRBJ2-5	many	CASSAPQETQYF	TGTGCCAGCAGCGCCCCGCAAGAGACCCAGTACTTC
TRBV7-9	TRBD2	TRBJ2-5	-	CASRKTGTSQETQYF	TGTGCCAGCAGAAAAACCGGGACTAGCCAAGAGACCCAGTACTTC
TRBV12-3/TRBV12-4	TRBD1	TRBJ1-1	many	CASMLTGGTREAFF	TGTGCCAGCATGCTGACAGGGGGTACAAGAGAAGCTTTCTTT
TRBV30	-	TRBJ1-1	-	CAWRSTEAFF	TGTGCCTGGAGGAGCACTGAAGCTTTCTTT
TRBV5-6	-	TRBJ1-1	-	CASSLVYPGRSSVNTEAFF	TGTGCCAGCAGCTTGGTTTATCCGGGGCGAAGTAGCGTCAATACTGAAGCTTTCTTT
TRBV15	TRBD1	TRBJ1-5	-	CATSRDSSNQPQHF	TGTGCCACCAGCCGGGACAGTAGCAATCAGCCCCAGCATTTT